The 32 T cell receptor beta chains listed next were all sequenced from one sample in a study of regulatory T cells in long-lasting Graves disease. The TCR beta library used iRepertoire HTBI primers with Arm-PCR amplification of CDR3. A single record per CDR3 protein comes from TCRdb applying MiXCR to the multiplex PCR reads. Here the sample spans roughly 360,000 distinct CDR3 sequences, roughly 24% being singletons. Time point here: persistent/refractory GD, antithyroid drugs over 5 years with positive TRAb. From PBMCs, RNA was extracted and then used to make the TCR library. The sample here was peripheral blood mononuclear cells (PBMCs), taken when the disease was refractory, from a patient treated with antithyroid drugs. The receptors were sampled from a woman between 40 and 50 years old with Graves disease.

V and J are TRBV4-1 and TRBJ1-5; 8 bases match TRBD1. CDR1 and CDR2 from the germline V gene are MGHRA and YSYEKL. The CDR3 covers 16 residues. J was trimmed by 6 bases and V by 4 bases; bases with no gene match: 11. The chain's CDR3 is CASSRIGPGGGQPQHF. As DNA, the CDR3 is TGCGCCAGCAGCCGAATTGGGCCAGGGGGCGGTCAGCCCCAGCATTTT.

This clonotype was counted many times. V gene TRBV2 combines with J gene TRBJ2-1; 12 nucleotides line up with TRBD2. The germline V gene encodes CDR1 SNHLY and CDR2 FYNNEI. Trimming took 0 bases from V and 5 from J; bases not matched to a gene: 8. CDR3 size: 18 residues. CDR3 sequence: CASSEAHRTSGKNNEQFF. In nucleotides, the CDR3 is TGTGCCAGCAGTGAAGCGCATCGGACTAGCGGGAAGAACAATGAGCAGTTCTTC.

This clonotype showed up just a few times. The rearrangement uses TRBV20-1 and TRBJ1-5; D is unclear. The CDR3 runs 13 residues. Trimming shortened V by 2 bases and J by 0 bases, and 5 bases separated the two germline ends. CDR1 is DFQATT, CDR2 SNEGSKA, per germline (reference sequence). CDR3 sequence: CSARIDSNQPQHF. CDR3 bases: TGCAGTGCTAGAATCGATAGCAATCAGCCCCAGCATTTT.

The sample holds many counts of this clonotype. The rearrangement uses TRBV20-1 and TRBJ2-7, with a tentative D call TRBD1 (5 bases). V was clipped by 5 bases and J by 3 bases, with 26 bases between them. This CDR3 has 17 residues. Germline V gene lookup returns CDR1 DFQATT and CDR2 SNEGSKA (reference sequence). The chain's CDR3 is CSAQTADRTLRVYEQYF. The CDR3 region has the DNA TGCAGTGCTCAGACAGCTGATCGAACCCTTAGGGTCTACGAGCAGTACTTC.

The sample holds many counts of this clonotype. The chain employs TRBV12-3 or TRBV12-4 and TRBJ2-5, with 8 bases fitting TRBD1. This CDR3 has 16 amino acids. V shed 3 bases, J shed 5 bases, and the junction held 11 bases outside the gene matches. The CDR3 bases are TGTGCCAGCAGTTTTGGTAACAGGGGGGCCGGTGAGACCCAGTACTTC. Translating gives CASSFGNRGAGETQYF.

Ten or more counts support this clonotype. The rearrangement joins TRBV6-5 to TRBJ1-4; 9 bases are shared with TRBD1. The junction had 3 bases not matched to a gene; V was cut back by 2 bases and J by 5 bases. Germline V gives CDR1 MNHEY, CDR2 SVGAGI. The CDR3 runs 15 residues. CDR3 DNA: TGTGCCAGCAGTTACGGGGGGACAGGGAATGAAAAACTGTTTTTT. This codes for CASSYGGTGNEKLFF.

Note on this clonotype: A clone one base away is much larger, so this may be a read error. The chain combines TRBV20-1 with TRBJ2-7; 8 nucleotides align to TRBD2. CDR1 and CDR2 from the germline V gene are DFQATT and SNEGSKA (reference sequence). This CDR3 region has 13 residues. The CDR3 DNA is TGCAGTGCTAGGGGACTAGAGGTCTACGAGCAGCACTTC. Protein sequence: CSARGLEVYEQHF.

V and J are TRBV30 and TRBJ2-2; D unclear. The germline V gene encodes CDR1 GTSNPN and CDR2 SVGIG (reference sequence). This CDR3 has 12 residues. The germline V and J ends were trimmed by 2 bases and 2 bases, with 3 bases remaining between them. The DNA of the CDR3 is TGTGCCTGGAGTCGAAACACCGGGGAGCTGTTTTTT. It specifies CAWSRNTGELFF.

This clonotype has more than one count but fewer than ten. The rearrangement joins TRBV10-3 to TRBJ2-5; 7 nucleotides agree with TRBD1. The V gene end was trimmed by 7 bases and the J gene end by 4 bases; junction bases not matched to a gene: 6. The germline V gene encodes CDR1 ENHRY and CDR2 SYGVKD. This CDR3 has 13 residues. CDR3 coding DNA: TGTGCCATCAAAGAGGGGGCGGGAGAGACCCAGTACTTC. It encodes CAIKEGAGETQYF.

V and J are TRBV6-1 and TRBJ1-3; possible D gene TRBD1, 5 bases. The CDR3 runs 17 residues. From germline, CDR1 is MNHNS and CDR2 SASEGT. Trimming removed 3 bases from V and 8 bases from J, with 23 bases in between. The DNA of the CDR3 is TGTGCCAGCAGTGATCCCAAGACGCCAGGGTCCAGCGACACCATATATTTT. Translated: CASSDPKTPGSSDTIYF.

This clonotype appeared a few times. The rearrangement joins TRBV20-1 to TRBJ1-4; D unclear. The germline V gene has CDR1 DFQATT and CDR2 SNEGSKA (reference sequence). The V end was cut by 6 bases, the J end by 7 bases, with 9 bases between. The CDR3 is 11 residues long. DNA for the CDR3: TGCAGTGCCTTCCCGGGTGAAAAACTGTTTTTT. Translated, it gives CSAFPGEKLFF.

This sequence joins TRBV29-1 and TRBJ1-5; no reliable D call. This CDR3 is 13 amino acids long. Trimming cost V 4 bases and J 5 bases, with 12 bases left between them. The germline gives CDR1 SQVTM, CDR2 ANQGSEA. The CDR3: CSVGRGVDQPQHF. DNA of the CDR3: TGCAGCGTTGGACGCGGGGTCGATCAGCCCCAGCATTTT.

The chain uses TRBV4-1 and TRBJ2-2; D not certain. CDR3 length equals 18 residues. The germline V gene has CDR1 MGHRA and CDR2 YSYEKL. V lost 0 bases to trimming and J lost 3 bases, with 17 bases between them. The CDR3 is CASSQEGNSHVYTGELFF. CDR3 coding DNA: TGCGCCAGCAGCCAAGAGGGGAACTCCCATGTTTACACCGGGGAGCTGTTTTTT.

This clonotype was seen more than once but under ten times. This chain uses TRBV7-9 with TRBJ1-1; perhaps TRBD1 as D (5 bases). The CDR3 is 13 residues long. V was trimmed by 1 base and J by 5 bases, leaving 8 bases between them. Germline values: CDR1 SEHNR, CDR2 FQNEAQ (reference sequence). CDR3 nucleotides: TGTGCCAGCAGCTTAGGTGGACAAACTGAAGCTTTCTTT. Protein product: CASSLGGQTEAFF. The complete variable domain, with remaining parts taken from reference TRBV7-9 and TRBJ1-1, reads DTGVSQNPRHKITKRGQNVTFRCDPISEHNRLYWYRQTLGQGPEFLTYFQNEAQLEKSRLLSDRFSAERPKGSFSTLEIQRTEQGDSAMYLCASSLGGQTEAFFGQGTRLTVV.

This clonotype was picked up many times. The chain couples TRBV11-2 to TRBJ2-7, with a weak D call TRBD2 (6 bases). Deletions cut 0 bases from V and 0 bases from J, with 9 bases between. CDR1 is SGHAT, CDR2 FQNNGV, per germline. The CDR3 loop spans 15 amino acids. The CDR3 spells CASSLDGLSSYEQYF. The CDR3 region has the DNA TGTGCCAGCAGCTTAGATGGACTAAGCTCCTACGAGCAGTACTTC.

In this sample, this clonotype turned up once. The chain joins TRBV2 to TRBJ1-1; D unclear. The CDR3 has 10 residues. V lost 6 bases, J lost 4 bases, and 3 bases lay in between. Germline V gene data show CDR1 as SNHLY and CDR2 as FYNNEI. CDR3 region: CASRATEAFF. Written as DNA, the CDR3 is TGTGCCAGCAGGGCCACTGAAGCTTTCTTT.

The sample holds many counts of this clonotype. The chain links TRBV6-1 to TRBJ1-6, with D tentatively TRBD1 (5 bases). Germline values: CDR1 MNHNS, CDR2 SASEGT. The ends were cut back, 8 bases at V and 17 bases at J, with 25 bases in the middle. The length of the CDR3 is 14 residues. CDR3 DNA: TGTGCCAGCGTTTCCGGGACCCTGGTAACGCAGATCCACTTT. This codes for CASVSGTLVTQIHF.

V and J are TRBV4-2 and TRBJ1-6; 7 bases line up with TRBD1. Trimming at V came to 0 bases and at J to 5 bases, leaving 7 bases not matched to a gene. Looked up from germline, CDR1 is LGHNA and CDR2 is YNFKEQ. The CDR3 has 17 residues. The CDR3 DNA follows: TGTGCCAGCAGCCAAGATAACGGACAGGCTAATAATTCACCCCTCCACTTT. Translation: CASSQDNGQANNSPLHF.

With respect to this clonotype: Possible read error: a much larger clone is one base away. The genes are TRBV7-9 and TRBJ2-2, with D possibly matching TRBD1 (6 bases). Trimming took 8 bases from V and 3 from J, leaving 19 bases between them. The germline CDR1 and CDR2 sequences are SEHNR and FQNEAQ (reference sequence). The CDR3 is made up of 16 amino acids. The CDR3 DNA follows: TGTGCCAGCGTACCACCGGGACAAGGAGACACCGGGGAGCTGTTTTTT. Protein product: CASVPPGQGDTGELFF. Variable domain in full (rest from reference TRBV7-9 and TRBJ2-2): DTGVSQNPRHKITKRGQNVTFRCDPISEHNRLYWYRQTLGQGPEFLTYFQNEAQLEKSRLLSDRFSAERPKGSFSTLEIQRTEQGDSAMYLCASVPPGQGDTGELFFGEGSRLTVL.

This clonotype was found many times. The chain uses TRBV12-3 or TRBV12-4 and TRBJ2-2, with 11 bases matching TRBD2. This CDR3 has 15 amino acids. V trimming: 3 bases; J trimming: 5 bases; junction bases outside the gene matches: 2. For the CDR3, the DNA is TGTGCCAGCAGTTTGACTAGCGGGAAAACCGGGGAGCTGTTTTTT. Protein sequence: CASSLTSGKTGELFF.

Note on this clonotype: This may arise from a read error, as a much more abundant clone is one base away. The CDR3 DNA sequence: TGTGCCAGCAAGGGAGGCTCCTATAATTCACCCCTCCACTTT. It specifies CASKGGSYNSPLHF. V is TRBV7-6 and J is TRBJ1-6, with D unresolved. The V end lost 7 bases, the J end lost 0 bases, and 7 bases lay between the germline ends. CDR1 and CDR2 from the germline V gene are SGHVS and FNYEAQ. This CDR3 spans 14 amino acids.

The sample holds a few counts of this clonotype. This chain links TRBV12-3 or TRBV12-4 with TRBJ2-3; a weak D match, TRBD1 (5 bases). The V gene lost 6 bases and the J gene lost 2 bases, with 27 bases spanning the gap. This CDR3 has 19 amino acids. CDR3 amino acids: CASSKMRKWSREPTDTQYF. Written as DNA, the CDR3 is TGTGCCAGCAGCAAAATGAGGAAGTGGTCCAGGGAACCCACAGATACGCAGTATTTT.

This sequence joins TRBV5-6 and TRBJ1-1; a possible D gene is TRBD1 (6 bases). Germline CDR1 reads SGHDT; CDR2 reads YYEEEE. V was clipped by 4 bases and J by 2 bases, with 15 bases between them. There are 15 residues in the CDR3. Here the CDR3 reads CASSRGGGLNTEAFF. The CDR3 nucleotides are TGTGCCAGCAGCAGGGGGGGGGGCCTAAACACTGAAGCTTTCTTT.

This clonotype has more than one count but fewer than ten. The rearrangement links TRBV19 to TRBJ1-5, with D possibly TRBD1 on 6 matching bases. The CDR3 contains 16 residues. Germline V gene sequence: CDR1 LNHDA, CDR2 SQIVND (reference sequence). V lost 4 bases and J 2 bases, leaving 15 bases between the germline ends. In DNA, the CDR3 is TGTGCCAGTAGTACCTTGGACAGTGTTGGCAATCAGCCCCAGCATTTT. Translating it yields CASSTLDSVGNQPQHF. The whole variable domain, filled in from reference TRBV19 and TRBJ1-5, reads DGGITQSPKYLFRKEGQNVTLSCEQNLNHDAMYWYRQDPGQGLRLIYYSQIVNDFQKGDIAEGYSVSREKKESFPLTVTSAQKNPTAFYLCASSTLDSVGNQPQHFGDGTRLSIL.

This clonotype has ten or more counts. The V gene is TRBV28, the J gene TRBJ2-7, with unresolved D. The CDR3 runs to 16 residues. CDR1 and CDR2 (germline): MDHEN, SYDVKM. V lost 6 bases to trimming and J lost 3 bases, with 21 bases between them. CDR3 nucleotides: TGTGCCAGCAGCCCTCCATCAGGTTATCCGGTCTACGAGCAGTACTTC. Amino acid sequence: CASSPPSGYPVYEQYF.

This clonotype came up a few times. The chain is built from TRBV28 and TRBJ1-2; D is ambiguous. The CDR3 has 13 residues. The ends were cut back, 0 bases at V and 2 bases at J, with 4 bases in the middle. Germline lookup yields CDR1 MDHEN and CDR2 SYDVKM. CDR3 sequence (DNA): TGTGCCAGCAGTTTATGGGACAACTATGGCTACACCTTC. It is translated as CASSLWDNYGYTF.

The table lists this clonotype with many counts. This rearrangement joins TRBV10-3 to TRBJ1-1; no definite D call. This CDR3 is 11 amino acids long. Germline CDR1 ENHRY, CDR2 SYGVKD. Trimming left V 6 bases short and J 8 bases short, with 10 bases between. This CDR3 reads CAIRELDEAFF. The CDR3 bases are TGTGCCATCAGAGAACTTGACGAAGCTTTCTTT.

At least ten counts were recorded for this clonotype. The chain joins TRBV2 to TRBJ1-3; 8 bases map to TRBD1. Germline V gene lookup returns CDR1 SNHLY and CDR2 FYNNEI. Germline trimming cut 7 bases from V and 3 bases from J; bases unmatched to any gene: 8. CDR3 size: 15 residues. The CDR3 protein is CASTGQGLHGNTIYF. In nucleotides, the CDR3 is TGTGCCAGCACCGGACAGGGACTCCATGGAAACACCATATATTTT. The whole variable domain, filled in from reference TRBV2 and TRBJ1-3, reads EPEVTQTPSHQVTQMGQEVILRCVPISNHLYFYWYRQILGQKVEFLVSFYNNEISEKSEIFDDQFSVERPDGSNFTLKIRSTKLEDSAMYFCASTGQGLHGNTIYFGEGSWLTVV.

This clonotype was counted at least ten times. The chain links TRBV6-1 to TRBJ2-7, with a tentative D call TRBD2 (6 bases). CDR3 length: 15 residues. V lost 3 bases and J lost 0, with 12 bases in between. Germline CDR1 reads MNHNS; CDR2 reads SASEGT. The CDR3, as DNA: TGTGCCAGCAGTGAGCGGTTTAGCGGCTCCTACGAGCAGTACTTC. Its protein product is CASSERFSGSYEQYF.

This clonotype was recorded a few times. The J gene is TRBJ1-1, the V gene TRBV7-3; perhaps TRBD1 as D (5 bases). Trimming left V 2 bases short and J 4 bases short, with 26 bases between. Germline loops: CDR1 SGHTA, CDR2 FQGTGA. This CDR3 is built from 19 residues. The CDR3: CASSLVPPGPLLNITEAFF. Here the CDR3 DNA reads TGTGCCAGCAGCTTAGTACCCCCGGGGCCCCTCCTCAACATCACTGAAGCTTTCTTT. The full variable domain, in which reference TRBV7-3 and TRBJ1-1 provide the parts outside the CDR3, is GAGVSQTPSNKVTEKGKYVELRCDPISGHTALYWYRQSLGQGPEFLIYFQGTGAADDSGLPNDRFFAVRPEGSVSTLKIQRTERGDSAVYLCASSLVPPGPLLNITEAFFGQGTRLTVV.

This sequence joins TRBV5-1 and TRBJ2-3; 9 bases are a match to TRBD2. Unmatched junction bases numbered 5, after V lost 0 bases and J lost 3 bases. CDR1 SGHRS and CDR2 YFSETQ come from the germline V gene. This CDR3 spans 16 amino acids. CDR3 region: CASSLVSLAGTDTQYF. As DNA, the CDR3 is TGCGCCAGCAGCTTGGTGTCGCTAGCGGGAACAGATACGCAGTATTTT.

This clonotype appeared a few times. This rearrangement joins TRBV19 to TRBJ2-2; D unresolved. Trimming removed 6 bases at V and 2 bases at J, with 7 bases between. This CDR3 is 13 amino acids long. Germline V CDR1 and CDR2: LNHDA, SQIVND (reference sequence). In DNA form, the CDR3 reads TGTGCCAGTAGCCAGACTAACACCGGGGAGCTGTTTTTT. This sequence encodes CASSQTNTGELFF.